A selection of T cell receptor beta chains follows, all from one sample in a study of T cells in Graves' hyperthyroidism and ophthalmopathy. TCRdb itself ran the multiplex PCR reads through MiXCR, one entry per CDR3 protein. Among over 300,000 distinct CDR3 sequences listed, 11% to 15% were seen once. The sequencing input was blood. These receptors were obtained from a woman aged 60 to 75 with Graves' hyperthyroidism. Both conserved end residues are trimmed from each CDR3. A D gene is named only where the DNA matches it firmly. Clone sizes are given selectively: once, few, many, or a class where the clone is expanded.

TRBV7-9 | TRBD1 | . | ASSLGTGENQPQH
TRBV5-5 | . | few | ASSLAYGYGYT
TRBV2 | . | few | ASSGIPKGINQPQH
TRBV6-5 | TRBD2 | . | ASSYSGLAGGTTDTQY
TRBV4-1 | TRBD2 | few | ASSQDQTSGGIQY
TRBV7-9 | TRBD2 | few | ASSLGSGRAGEGTDTQY
TRBV11-3 | . | many | ASSPTGGETQY
TRBV7-2 | TRBD2 | many | ASSQSGRGRETQY
TRBV3-1 | . | many | ASTIKGLLNTEAF
TRBV5-6 | TRBD1 | many | ASSGDRERGETQY
TRBV20-1 | . | many | SARAGINEKLF
TRBV6-1 | . | many | ASSVSSATQY
TRBV12-3/TRBV12-4 | TRBD2 | many | ASSLHVRLAETYEQY
TRBV6-1 | TRBD1 | few | ASSRDRSDNEQF
TRBV7-9 | TRBD2 | many | ASSLAGSPGTGELF
TRBV18 | . | many | ASSPRTASGNTIY
TRBV6-1 | . | many | ASEGRSYEQY
TRBV10-3 | TRBD2 | . | AISEGLAGGGGANVLT
TRBV6-2/TRBV6-3 | . | . | ASSYFQFYGYT
TRBV6-1 | TRBD1 | . | ASKLDRANEQF
TRBV28 | . | few | ASSLSAFGHSYNEQF
TRBV2 | . | few | ASRPGQGNTIY